This TCR beta chain was captured by sequencing in a study of shared clonotypes between healthy human individuals (dated by TCRdb to the early 2020s). General notes on the study: The cohort included a few men and a couple of women between 18 and 49 years of age. For each donor, CD4 naive and CD4 memory were each given three plates, CD8 naive was given two plates, and CD8 memory was given one plate. To estimate repertoire size and how much clonotypes are shared between individuals, the study performed deep sequencing of blood TCR repertoires from about five healthy adults. To increase sequencing depth and limit assay-specific biases, different laboratories used diverse techniques to prepare libraries and sequence TCR repertoires. Between about 0.8 and 9 billion PBMCs per donor were obtained by leukapheresis.

Counted from cysteine to phenylalanine, this CDR3 has 14 amino acids. The DNA shown is the 42-base CDR3, in frame from base 1. Trimming costs V 2 bases and J 7 bases, and their ends lie 14 bases apart. In the germline V gene (reference sequence), CDR1 corresponds to MNHEY and CDR2 to SMNVEV. Concerning this clone itself: The antigen it binds to is not known. There are no base qualities to consult, and no much larger clone falls within one base.

The donors were healthy, HIV-negative adults who had no recently reported acute infections or vaccinations. Only Caucasian adults living in Nashville, Tennessee, USA were represented among the donors. The CD8 memory samples were a combination of magnetically selected CD45RO+ cells and CCR7-negative CD45RA+ effector memory (TemRA) cells. After blood collection by leukapheresis, PBMCs were isolated using Ficoll-Histopaque density gradient centrifugation and then cryopreserved in the vapor phase of liquid nitrogen. Purity and quantity of every magnetically sorted T cell population were checked by analytical flow cytometry. From each sorted fraction, genomic DNA was isolated and quantified by UV absorbance on a Nanodrop 2000c. What the research found in general, with its limitations: Naive subsets generally had larger estimated clonotype richness than memory subsets did. Sampling was restricted to blood, and TCR repertoires in tissue are likely to differ from TCR repertoires in blood. Based on pairwise subsampling, the degree of clonotype sharing among donors was expected to be affected by sequencing depth. Compared with non-shared clonotypes, clonotypes shared by all four sorted-subset donors had higher generation probabilities. The small number of donors limited the genetic and exposure-history diversity represented. Rarefaction of sorted-subset datasets indicated incomplete sequencing despite the large sequencing depth. About 4.5% of naive CD4, 3.5% of naive CD8, approximately 2% of memory CD4, and around 0.42% of memory CD8 clonotypes were shared across several donors.

TCR CDR3 regions were amplified from genomic DNA by multiplex PCR using the deep immunoSEQ assay. Extracted genomic DNA from each cell subset was distributed evenly across all wells of several immunoSEQ 96-well plates, and each plate was treated as a replicate. For sorted subsets, 200 ng of genomic DNA, equivalent to around 31,000 T cell genomes, went into each replicate PCR. Purified libraries were measured with a Qubit 3.0 fluorometer, size-checked on a Bioanalyzer 2100, and measured again with the KAPA Library Quantification kit. A separate single-read 150-cycle Illumina NextSeq 550 flow cell was used to sequence each immunoSEQ 96-well plate. The original pipeline was this. The immunoSEQ output contained only junctional sequences without quality scores, so filtering could not match that applied to full-length reads. To assign V/J genes and CDR3, sequences were annotated against IMGT germline references using PyIR, a Python wrapper for IgBLAST v1.9. Reads with weak V/J assignments (E-value above 1e-6), missing CDR3, stop codons, out-of-frame junctions, or ambiguous translated residues were removed. V3J clonotypes were defined as sequences sharing the same inferred V gene, J gene, and CDR3 amino acid sequence. The percentage overlap between two repertoires was calculated by dividing the number of shared unique clonotypes by the size of the smaller repertoire. RTK rarefaction, the Chao1 estimator, and Recon v2.1 estimates of unobserved clonotypes were used to assess repertoire richness. OLGA was used to compute generation probabilities for all TCRbeta clonotypes that the gDNA method yielded from a few donors. TCRdb took over this immuneACCESS table, retaining in-frame rearrangements with V and J assigned. Such tables are incomplete; in checked studies, under half of the missing clones stem from an unresolved V gene, and the remainder is unexplained. V and J calls and clone size are those listed in that table; D and trimming were worked out from the DNA. For this sample there are about 690,000 clones; roughly 87% appear just once. The ten largest account for more than 30% of the sample.

Sequenced: memory CD8+ T cells from PBMCs. The sample's cell subset or site label, decoded: CD45RO+ cells pooled with CCR7-negative TemRA cells. This chain is built from TRBV27 and TRBJ1-2, with no reliable assignment of the D segment. The clonotype was recovered from a young man in good health. Some clones in this sample may be carry-over from other donors' samples. The CDR3 amino acid sequence is: CASSLTPRVGGYTF. The nucleotides are TGTGCCAGCAGTTTAACCCCTAGGGTAGGTGGCTACACCTTC.